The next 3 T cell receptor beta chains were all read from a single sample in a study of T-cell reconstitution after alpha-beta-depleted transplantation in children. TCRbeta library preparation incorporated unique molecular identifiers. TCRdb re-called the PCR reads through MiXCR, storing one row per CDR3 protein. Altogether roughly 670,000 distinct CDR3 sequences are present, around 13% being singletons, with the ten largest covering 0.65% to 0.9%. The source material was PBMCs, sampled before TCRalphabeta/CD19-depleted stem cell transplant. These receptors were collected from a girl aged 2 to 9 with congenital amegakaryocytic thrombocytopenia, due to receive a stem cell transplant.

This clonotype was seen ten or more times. Here the CDR3 reads CASSANGPEQFF. CDR3 nucleotide sequence: TGTGCCAGCAGTGCTAATGGGCCAGAGCAGTTCTTC. The chain couples TRBV12-3 or TRBV12-4 to TRBJ2-1; D unclear. V lost 5 bases, J lost 10 bases, and 12 bases lay in between. This CDR3 is 12 amino acids long.

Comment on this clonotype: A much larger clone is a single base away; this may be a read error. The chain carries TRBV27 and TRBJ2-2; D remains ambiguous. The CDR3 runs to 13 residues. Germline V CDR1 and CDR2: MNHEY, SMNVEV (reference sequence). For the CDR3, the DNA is TGTGCCAGCGGTTTGCGACCCACCGGGGAGCTGTTTTTT. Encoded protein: CASGLRPTGELFF.

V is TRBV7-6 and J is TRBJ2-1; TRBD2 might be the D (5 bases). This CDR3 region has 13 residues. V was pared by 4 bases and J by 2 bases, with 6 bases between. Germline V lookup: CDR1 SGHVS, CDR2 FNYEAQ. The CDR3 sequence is CASSYSAYNEQFF. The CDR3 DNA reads TGTGCCAGCAGCTATAGCGCCTACAATGAGCAGTTCTTC.